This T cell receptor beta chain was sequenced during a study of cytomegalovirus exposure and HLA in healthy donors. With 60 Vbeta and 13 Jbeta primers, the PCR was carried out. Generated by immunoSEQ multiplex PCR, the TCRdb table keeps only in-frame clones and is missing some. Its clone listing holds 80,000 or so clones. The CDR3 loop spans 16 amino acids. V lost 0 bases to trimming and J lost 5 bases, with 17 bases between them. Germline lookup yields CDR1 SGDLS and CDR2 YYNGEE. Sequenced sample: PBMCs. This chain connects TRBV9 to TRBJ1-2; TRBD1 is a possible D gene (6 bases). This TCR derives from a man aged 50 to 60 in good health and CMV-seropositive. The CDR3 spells CASSVEGDRLEYGYTF. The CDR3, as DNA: TGTGCCAGCAGCGTAGAAGGAGACAGGCTGGAATATGGCTACACCTTC.